The 5 T cell receptor beta chains given below trace back to one sample, sequenced in a study of molecular identifiers for immune sequencing clone quantification. TCRdb fed the PCR reads into MiXCR, producing one record per CDR3 protein. The table shows about 63,000 distinct CDR3 sequences, with 15% to 20% occurring only once. The sequencing input was naive CD8+ T cells from blood, with Jurkat cell RNA spiked in. The subset is: FACS-sorted CD8+CD4-CCR7+CD45RA+ naive T cells. These TCRs come from a human donor in good health. Some libraries in this study had Jurkat cell RNA spiked in.

The chain employs TRBV29-1 and TRBJ2-1; TRBD2 might be the D (6 bases). The germline gives CDR1 SQVTM, CDR2 ANQGSEA. Trimming stripped 6 bases from V and 5 bases from J, with 14 bases between. This CDR3 contains 13 residues. CDR3 region: CSVITGVNNEQFF. The CDR3 region has the DNA TGCAGCGTGATAACGGGAGTTAACAATGAGCAGTTCTTC.

The gene calls are TRBV6-2 or TRBV6-3 and TRBJ2-1, with 9 bases aligning to TRBD1. Germline V gene lookup returns CDR1 MNHEY and CDR2 SVGEGT. The CDR3 spans 15 residues. Trimming took 8 bases from V and 4 from J; bases not matched to a gene: 9. CDR3 sequence: CASLKSGQGYNEQFF. CDR3 DNA sequence: TGTGCCAGCCTTAAGTCTGGACAGGGGTACAATGAGCAGTTCTTC.

This clonotype was counted many times. This rearrangement joins TRBV7-6 to TRBJ2-7; TRBD1 matches 7 bases. CDR1 and CDR2 (germline): SGHVS, FNYEAQ. The CDR3 covers 14 residues. V dropped 4 bases and J dropped 2; count of bases not matched to a gene: 5. The CDR3 reads CASSSWDRAYEQYF. In nucleotides, the CDR3 is TGTGCCAGCAGCTCCTGGGACAGAGCCTACGAGCAGTACTTC.

This chain joins TRBV19 and TRBJ2-7; no clear D. Trimming removed 5 bases from V and 1 base from J, with 3 bases in between. Germline V gene lookup returns CDR1 LNHDA and CDR2 SQIVND (reference sequence). The CDR3 extends over 11 amino acids. As DNA, the CDR3 is TGTGCCAGTAGTGGGTCCTACGAGCAGTACTTC. Amino acid sequence: CASSGSYEQYF.

At least ten counts were recorded for this clonotype. The chain recombines TRBV20-1 with TRBJ2-7; 9 nucleotides agree with TRBD2. The CDR3 is made up of 14 amino acids. V lost 3 bases, J lost 4 bases, and 7 bases stayed unmatched. Germline CDR1 is DFQATT and CDR2 is SNEGSKA (reference sequence). CDR3 loop: CSARTSGMTYEQYF. CDR3 sequence (DNA): TGCAGTGCTAGGACTAGCGGAATGACATACGAGCAGTACTTC.